Listed below are T cell receptor beta chains from one sample, sequenced in a study of T cells in Graves' hyperthyroidism and ophthalmopathy. One entry per CDR3 protein, called by TCRdb with MiXCR from the multiplex PCR reads. Of approximately 270,000 distinct CDR3 sequences in the sample, about 15% are singletons; the top ten hold about 14%. The specimen was blood. The receptors here all came from a woman between 40 and 50 years old with Graves' hyperthyroidism that later progressed to Graves' ophthalmopathy. Both conserved end residues are part of each CDR3. The D gene is left open where the match is weak. Only part of the rows carry a size: once, few, many, or a class if the clone is expanded.

size	D	V	J	CDR3	DNA
NA	TRBD1	TRBV5-1	TRBJ1-2	CASGPAGTAYTF	TGCGCCAGCGGCCCCGCTGGGACAGCCTACACCTTC
many	NA	TRBV29-1	TRBJ2-7	CSVDNRLRGQYF	TGCAGCGTTGACAATCGTCTACGAGGGCAGTACTTC
many	NA	TRBV6-1	TRBJ2-7	CASSEVNSVPLDALTYEQYF	TGTGCCAGCAGTGAAGTAAATTCGGTCCCATTGGATGCCCTAACCTACGAGCAGTACTTC
many	NA	TRBV2	TRBJ1-4	CASSAQGGEKLFF	TGTGCCAGCAGTGCACAGGGAGGTGAAAAACTGTTTTTT
many	TRBD2	TRBV9	TRBJ2-2	CASSVTGLAGRTGELFF	TGTGCCAGCAGCGTAACGGGACTAGCGGGAAGGACCGGGGAGCTGTTTTTT
many	NA	TRBV7-9	TRBJ2-7	CASSLTTSTRPYEQYF	TGTGCCAGCAGCTTAACTACCAGTACAAGGCCATACGAGCAGTACTTC
many	NA	TRBV27	TRBJ1-4	CASRRGTTNEKLFF	TGTGCCAGCAGGAGGGGGACAACTAATGAAAAACTGTTTTTT
NA	NA	TRBV18	TRBJ1-2	CASSTGDGYTF	TGTGCCAGCTCGACAGGTGATGGCTACACCTTC
many	NA	TRBV28	TRBJ1-5	CASTTNSVGPSQPQHF	TGTGCCAGCACCACCAATTCGGTCGGTCCGAGTCAGCCCCAGCATTTT
few	NA	TRBV4-2	TRBJ1-2	CASSRGTGRQDYGYTF	TGTGCCAGCAGCCGAGGGACGGGACGGCAAGACTATGGCTACACCTTC
many	NA	TRBV11-3	TRBJ2-4	CASSPQGVENIQYF	TGTGCCAGCAGCCCCCAGGGCGTGGAAAACATTCAGTACTTC
NA	TRBD2	TRBV4-1	TRBJ2-1	CASSSRTRTLYNEQFF	TGCGCCAGCAGCTCCCGGACTAGGACCCTCTACAATGAGCAGTTCTTC
NA	NA	TRBV2	TRBJ1-2	CASSPRGSYTF	TGTGCCAGCAGTCCTCGGGGCAGCTACACCTTC
NA	NA	TRBV11-1	TRBJ2-1	CASRSGGGPSSYNEQFF	TGTGCCAGCAGATCAGGGGGAGGCCCTAGCTCCTACAATGAGCAGTTCTTC
few	TRBD2	TRBV20-1	TRBJ2-3	CSARGSSGRVGTQYF	TGCAGTGCTAGAGGGTCTAGCGGTCGTGTAGGTACGCAGTATTTT
NA	TRBD2	TRBV10-1	TRBJ2-2	CASSESTSVYGELFF	TGCGCCAGCAGTGAGTCAACTAGCGTTTACGGGGAGCTGTTTTTT
few	NA	TRBV5-6	TRBJ2-7	CANSYGPSAEQYF	TGTGCCAACAGCTACGGCCCCTCCGCCGAGCAGTACTTC
many	NA	TRBV24-1	TRBJ2-7	CATSDGYEQYF	TGTGCCACCAGTGATGGCTACGAGCAGTACTTC
few	NA	TRBV2	TRBJ2-1	CASDYGPSNEQFF	TGTGCCAGCGACTACGGACCCTCCAATGAGCAGTTCTTC
few	TRBD1	TRBV10-3	TRBJ1-2	CAISQSQGAQNGYTF	TGTGCCATCAGCCAATCACAGGGGGCGCAGAATGGCTACACCTTC
many	TRBD2	TRBV10-3	TRBJ2-1	CAISESSVGREGYNEQFF	TGTGCCATCAGTGAGTCTTCCGTTGGACGGGAGGGCTACAATGAGCAGTTCTTC
many	TRBD1	TRBV10-3	TRBJ1-2	CAISEGGGAFGYTF	TGTGCCATCAGTGAGGGAGGGGGCGCTTTTGGCTACACCTTC
many	NA	TRBV30	TRBJ2-7	CAWSGSNWDGAPYEQYF	TGTGCCTGGAGTGGATCCAATTGGGACGGTGCTCCCTACGAGCAGTACTTC
NA	NA	TRBV7-9	TRBJ2-1	CASSLPLHEQFF	TGTGCCAGCAGCCTTCCCCTACATGAGCAGTTCTTC
many	TRBD2	TRBV20-1	TRBJ2-5	CSVRAGVRETQYF	TGCAGTGTTAGAGCGGGAGTGAGAGAGACCCAGTACTTC
many	TRBD1	TRBV28	TRBJ1-6	CASSFRTGVGSPLHF	TGTGCCAGCAGTTTCAGGACAGGGGTAGGATCACCCCTCCACTTT
few	NA	TRBV11-1	TRBJ2-1	CASSLVPAARSCNEQFF	TGTGCCAGCAGCTTAGTGCCAGCAGCCCGCTCCTGCAATGAGCAGTTCTTC
NA	NA	TRBV4-1	TRBJ1-5	CASSQGGGAGPGEPQHF	TGCGCCAGCAGCCAAGGGGGGGGCGCGGGGCCAGGGGAGCCCCAGCATTTT
few	NA	TRBV6-1	TRBJ1-2	CASSELRGNYGYTF	TGTGCCAGCAGTGAATTGAGAGGGAACTATGGCTACACCTTC
many	TRBD1	TRBV10-2	TRBJ1-3	CASRDRGAGNTIYF	TGCGCCAGCCGGGACAGGGGAGCAGGAAACACCATATATTTT
many	TRBD2	TRBV20-1	TRBJ2-7	CSADGTSGTYEQYF	TGCAGTGCTGACGGGACTAGCGGAACCTACGAGCAGTACTTC
many	TRBD2	TRBV12-3/TRBV12-4	TRBJ2-3	CASSIAGDTDTQYF	TGTGCCAGCAGCATAGCGGGAGACACAGATACGCAGTATTTT
NA	TRBD2	TRBV4-1	TRBJ2-3	CASSQDPPSGSFTDTQYF	TGCGCCAGCAGCCAAGATCCCCCGAGCGGGAGCTTCACAGATACGCAGTATTTT
once	NA	TRBV7-9	TRBJ2-5	CASSLERYVWGNQETQYF	TGTGCCAGCAGCTTAGAAAGATATGTTTGGGGAAACCAAGAGACCCAGTACTTC
many	NA	TRBV2	TRBJ1-5	CASMFWNQPQHF	TGTGCCAGCATGTTCTGGAATCAGCCCCAGCATTTT
NA	NA	TRBV4-1	TRBJ2-1	CASSFKRGSTYNEQFF	TGCGCCAGCAGTTTCAAACGGGGATCGACTTACAATGAGCAGTTCTTC
few	NA	TRBV19	TRBJ1-2	CASTPWRGGYTF	TGTGCCAGTACACCCTGGAGAGGTGGCTACACCTTC
NA	NA	TRBV7-9	TRBJ1-3	CASSSKMDRASGNTIYF	TGTGCCAGCAGCTCGAAAATGGACAGAGCCTCTGGAAACACCATATATTTT
NA	TRBD2	TRBV28	TRBJ2-1	CASSLLASGNYNEQFF	TGTGCCAGCAGTTTATTGGCTAGCGGAAATTACAATGAGCAGTTCTTC
many	NA	TRBV6-1	TRBJ2-5	CASSSLRSLETQYF	TGTGCCAGCAGTTCCCTTCGATCGTTAGAGACCCAGTACTTC
many	NA	TRBV15	TRBJ2-6	CATSRPWSSKANVLTF	TGTGCCACCAGCAGACCTTGGAGCTCTAAGGCCAACGTCCTGACTTTC
many	TRBD1	TRBV6-1	TRBJ2-5	CASSYLDREETQYF	TGTGCCAGCAGTTACCTGGACAGGGAAGAGACCCAGTACTTC
many	TRBD1	TRBV6-1	TRBJ2-7	CASSEAQPWTGYEQYF	TGTGCCAGCAGTGAAGCCCAGCCCTGGACAGGCTACGAGCAGTACTTC
many	NA	TRBV7-9	TRBJ2-7	CASSLRLGVSYEQYF	TGTGCCAGCAGCTTAAGGCTAGGGGTTTCCTACGAGCAGTACTTC
NA	NA	TRBV5-6	TRBJ1-1	CASAGLNTEAFF	TGTGCCAGCGCAGGACTGAACACTGAAGCTTTCTTT
many	NA	TRBV20-1	TRBJ2-7	CSAIIPGPEAYEQYF	TGCAGTGCTATCATCCCGGGACCGGAGGCCTACGAGCAGTACTTC